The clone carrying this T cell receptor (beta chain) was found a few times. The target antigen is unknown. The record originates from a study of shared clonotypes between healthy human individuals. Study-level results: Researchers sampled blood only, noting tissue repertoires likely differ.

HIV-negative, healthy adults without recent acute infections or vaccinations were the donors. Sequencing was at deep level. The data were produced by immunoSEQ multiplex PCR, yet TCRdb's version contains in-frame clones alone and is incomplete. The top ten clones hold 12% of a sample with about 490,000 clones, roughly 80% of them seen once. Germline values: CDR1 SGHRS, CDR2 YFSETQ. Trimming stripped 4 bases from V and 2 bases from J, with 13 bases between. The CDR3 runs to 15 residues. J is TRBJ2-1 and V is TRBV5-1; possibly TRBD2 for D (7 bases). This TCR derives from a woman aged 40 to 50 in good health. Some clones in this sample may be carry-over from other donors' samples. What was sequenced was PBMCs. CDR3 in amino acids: CASSRGREPYNEQFF. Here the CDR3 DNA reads TGCGCCAGCAGCCGGGGGCGGGAGCCCTACAATGAGCAGTTCTTC.